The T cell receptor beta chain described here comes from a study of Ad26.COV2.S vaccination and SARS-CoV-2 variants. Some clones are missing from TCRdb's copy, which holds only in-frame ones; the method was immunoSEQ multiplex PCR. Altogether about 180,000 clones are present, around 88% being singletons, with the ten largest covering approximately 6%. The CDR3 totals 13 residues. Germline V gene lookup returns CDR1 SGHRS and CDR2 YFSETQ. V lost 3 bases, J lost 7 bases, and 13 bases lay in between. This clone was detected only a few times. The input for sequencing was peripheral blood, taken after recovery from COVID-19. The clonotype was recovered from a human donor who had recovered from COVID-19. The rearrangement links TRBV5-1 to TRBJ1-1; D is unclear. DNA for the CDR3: TGCGCCAGCAGCTCCACGGGGTCCTTTGAAGCTTTCTTT. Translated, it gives CASSSTGSFEAFF.